One and the same sample provided the 13 T cell receptor beta chains below, sequenced in a study of blood T cell repertoires in COVID-19. TCRdb's copy holds only in-frame clones and misses some; the assay was immunoSEQ multiplex PCR. The sample includes 240,000 or so clones, roughly 82% of them seen just once. Sequencing was done on a sample of peripheral blood. These receptors were taken from a man older than 75 with acute or convalescent COVID-19.

The chain employs TRBV5-5 and TRBJ1-1, with TRBD1 matching over 7 bases. Trimming removed 0 bases from V and 3 bases from J; junction bases left unmatched: 8. Germline-derived CDR1 and CDR2 are SGHKS and YYEKEE (reference sequence). CDR3 length: 16 amino acids. The CDR3 spells CASSLGGTVGDTEAFF. The CDR3 coding sequence is TGTGCCAGCAGCTTGGGGGGGACAGTTGGGGACACTGAAGCTTTCTTT. Supplemented by reference TRBV5-5 and TRBJ1-1, the full variable domain reads DAGVTQSPTHLIKTRGQQVTLRCSPISGHKSVSWYQQVLGQGPQFIFQYYEKEERGRGNFPDRFSARQFPNYSSELNVNALLLGDSALYLCASSLGGTVGDTEAFFGQGTRLTVV.

The chain couples TRBV5-1 to TRBJ2-1; maybe TRBD1 (5 bases). V lost 0 bases, J lost 3 bases, and 10 bases lay in between. The length of the CDR3 is 15 residues. CDR1 is SGHRS and CDR2 is YFSETQ in the germline V gene. The CDR3 sequence: CASSLEGQIYNEQFF. In DNA, the CDR3 is TGCGCCAGCAGCTTGGAGGGGCAAATCTACAATGAGCAGTTCTTC.

The CDR3 region has the DNA TGTGCCAGCAGTTTCCAGGGGGTCGGGGGCTACACCTTC. Protein product: CASSFQGVGGYTF. The V call is TRBV12-3 or TRBV12-4, the J call TRBJ1-2; 7 bases fit TRBD1. Losses at the gene ends were 3 bases for V and 8 bases for J; bases not matched to a gene: 6. This CDR3 comprises 13 residues.

This clone is a singleton in its sample. V gene TRBV27 combines with J gene TRBJ1-1; D unclear. Trimming stripped 2 bases from V and 4 bases from J, with 8 bases between. Germline CDR1 MNHEY, CDR2 SMNVEV (reference sequence). The CDR3 length is 13 residues. CDR3 in DNA: TGTGCCAGCAGTTTAGTGAGTAGCACTGAAGCTTTCTTT. This translates into CASSLVSSTEAFF.

This chain uses TRBV19 with TRBJ2-7, with D perhaps matching TRBD1 (6 bases). Germline assignment: CDR1 LNHDA and CDR2 SQIVND (reference sequence). The CDR3 has 13 residues. Trimming removed 6 bases from V and 9 bases from J, with 18 bases in between. CDR3 nucleotide sequence: TGTGCCAGTAGCCCCGCTCTGAAGACAGGGCAGTACTTC. Its translation is CASSPALKTGQYF. The whole variable domain, filled in from reference TRBV19 and TRBJ2-7, reads DGGITQSPKYLFRKEGQNVTLSCEQNLNHDAMYWYRQDPGQGLRLIYYSQIVNDFQKGDIAEGYSVSREKKESFPLTVTSAQKNPTAFYLCASSPALKTGQYFGPGTRLTVT.

V and J are TRBV14 and TRBJ2-2; 11 bases agree with TRBD2. V was clipped by 1 base and J by 4 bases; unmatched bases: 23. The CDR3 runs 23 residues. Per germline, CDR1 SGHDN and CDR2 FVKESK. CDR3 loop: CASSQVFPPLAGAFWASTGELFF. CDR3 coding DNA: TGTGCCAGCAGCCAAGTGTTTCCCCCACTAGCGGGAGCGTTTTGGGCCAGCACCGGGGAGCTGTTTTTT.

The chain combines TRBV5-1 with TRBJ2-7, with TRBD2 matching over 9 bases. V shed 0 bases, J shed 5 bases, and the junction held 6 bases outside the gene matches. Germline CDR1 SGHRS, CDR2 YFSETQ. The CDR3 covers 15 residues. CDR3 in amino acids: CASSLAGSGGNEQYF. CDR3 bases: TGCGCCAGCAGCTTGGCCGGTAGCGGGGGAAACGAGCAGTACTTC.

The CDR3 region has the DNA TGTGCCTGCCAAGCGGTTCTTCCCTACGAGCAGTACTTC. This sequence encodes CACQAVLPYEQYF. V is TRBV28 and J is TRBJ2-7; D may be TRBD2 (5 bases). The V gene lost 11 bases and the J gene lost 2 bases, with 16 bases spanning the gap. CDR1 MDHEN and CDR2 SYDVKM come from the germline V gene. The CDR3 extends over 13 amino acids.

This chain joins TRBV7-9 and TRBJ2-3; 9 bases agree with TRBD2. Germline V gene sequence: CDR1 SEHNR, CDR2 FQNEAQ (reference sequence). V trimming: 1 base; J trimming: 3 bases; junction bases outside the gene matches: 8. The CDR3 extends over 17 amino acids. The CDR3 loop is CASSLGGLAGRTDTQYF. In DNA form, the CDR3 reads TGTGCCAGCAGCTTAGGAGGGCTAGCGGGGAGGACAGATACGCAGTATTTT.

This CDR3 is CASSVAAGIGNTIYF. The CDR3 DNA follows: TGTGCCAGCAGCGTAGCGGCAGGCATAGGAAACACCATATATTTT. The V and J genes are TRBV9 and TRBJ1-3, with D hard to call. CDR3 length equals 15 residues. V lost 0 bases and J lost 4, with 11 bases in between. Germline V gene sequence: CDR1 SGDLS, CDR2 YYNGEE.

The gene calls are TRBV7-2 and TRBJ2-1; maybe TRBD1 (5 bases). This CDR3 has 15 amino acids. Germline V gives CDR1 SGHTA, CDR2 FQGNSA. Trimming left V 2 bases short and J 3 bases short, with 11 bases between. DNA for the CDR3: TGTGCCAGCAGCTTAATAGGGGCCCGCTACAATGAGCAGTTCTTC. Translated, it gives CASSLIGARYNEQFF.

The V gene is TRBV5-8, the J gene TRBJ2-3; 9 bases fit TRBD1. CDR1 is SGHTS, CDR2 YDEGEE, per germline. CDR3 length: 15 amino acids. The V segment lost 4 bases and the J segment 5 bases; nucleotides outside the gene matches: 8. CDR3 bases: TGTGCCAGCAGCCCCGGGACAGGGATTTTAGATACGCAGTATTTT. Translated, it gives CASSPGTGILDTQYF.

In its sample, this clone was seen a few times. The missing conserved phenylalanine or tryptophan at the end of this CDR3 makes a read error likely. The limits of the CDR3 on the DNA are not certain, so only TCRdb's listed CDR3 is given. This chain connects TRBV6-5 to TRBJ2-7; TRBD2, as called in the table, went unchecked against the DNA. Counting both end residues, the CDR3 totals 10 amino acids. The germline gives CDR1 MNHEY, CDR2 SVGAGI. The CDR3 loop reads CASSYVRTES.